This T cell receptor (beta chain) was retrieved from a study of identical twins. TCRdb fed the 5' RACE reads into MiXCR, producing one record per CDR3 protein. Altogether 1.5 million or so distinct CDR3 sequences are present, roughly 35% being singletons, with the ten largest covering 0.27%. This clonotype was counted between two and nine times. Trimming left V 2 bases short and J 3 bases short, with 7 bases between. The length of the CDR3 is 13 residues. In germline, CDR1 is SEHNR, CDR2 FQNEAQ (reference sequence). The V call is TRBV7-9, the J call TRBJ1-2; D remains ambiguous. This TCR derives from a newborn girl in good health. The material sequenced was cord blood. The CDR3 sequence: CASSLIEHYGYTF. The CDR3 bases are TGTGCCAGCAGCTTAATAGAGCACTATGGCTACACCTTC. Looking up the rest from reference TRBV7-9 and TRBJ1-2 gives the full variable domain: DTGVSQNPRHKITKRGQNVTFRCDPISEHNRLYWYRQTLGQGPEFLTYFQNEAQLEKSRLLSDRFSAERPKGSFSTLEIQRTEQGDSAMYLCASSLIEHYGYTFGSGTRLTVV.